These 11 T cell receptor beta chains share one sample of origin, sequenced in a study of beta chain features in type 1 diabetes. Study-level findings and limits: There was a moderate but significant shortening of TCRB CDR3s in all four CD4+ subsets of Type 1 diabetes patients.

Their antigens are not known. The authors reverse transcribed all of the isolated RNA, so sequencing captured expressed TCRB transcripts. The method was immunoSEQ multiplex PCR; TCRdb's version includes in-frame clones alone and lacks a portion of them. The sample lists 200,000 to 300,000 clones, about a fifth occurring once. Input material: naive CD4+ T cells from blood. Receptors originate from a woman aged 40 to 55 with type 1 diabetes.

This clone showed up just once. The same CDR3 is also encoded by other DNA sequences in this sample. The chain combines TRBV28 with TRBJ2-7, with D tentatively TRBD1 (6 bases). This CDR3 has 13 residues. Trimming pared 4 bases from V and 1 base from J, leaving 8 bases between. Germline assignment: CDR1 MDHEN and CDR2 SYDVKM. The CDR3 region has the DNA TGTGCCAGCAGTTCCGGACAGTCCTACGAGCAGTACTTC. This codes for CASSSGQSYEQYF.

CDR3 nucleotides: TGTGCCAGCTCACCACAGACAGGGGTATCCCACACTGAAGCTTTCTTT. It codes for CASSPQTGVSHTEAFF. The gene calls are TRBV18 and TRBJ1-1; 8 nucleotides match TRBD1. V lost 1 base, J lost 3 bases, and 7 bases stayed unmatched. The CDR3 covers 16 residues. Germline assignment: CDR1 KGHSH and CDR2 LQKENI.

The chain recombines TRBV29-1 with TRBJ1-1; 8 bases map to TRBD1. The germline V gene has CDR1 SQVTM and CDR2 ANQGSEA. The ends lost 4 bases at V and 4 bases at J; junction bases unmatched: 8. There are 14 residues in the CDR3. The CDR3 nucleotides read TGCAGCGTTGTTCAGGGGGCGCCAGTCACTGAAGCTTTCTTT. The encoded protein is CSVVQGAPVTEAFF.

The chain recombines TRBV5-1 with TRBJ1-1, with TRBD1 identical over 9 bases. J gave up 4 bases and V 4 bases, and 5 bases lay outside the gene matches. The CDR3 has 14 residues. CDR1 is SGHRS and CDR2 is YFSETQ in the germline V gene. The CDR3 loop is CASSGGQGSTEAFF. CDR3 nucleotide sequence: TGCGCCAGCAGCGGAGGACAGGGGAGCACTGAAGCTTTCTTT.

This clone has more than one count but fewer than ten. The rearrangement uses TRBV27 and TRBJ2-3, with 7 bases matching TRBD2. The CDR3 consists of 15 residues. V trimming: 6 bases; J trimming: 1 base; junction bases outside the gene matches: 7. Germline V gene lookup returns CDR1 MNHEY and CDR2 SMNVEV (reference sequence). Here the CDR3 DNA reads TGTGCCAGCAGGGATACTAGCGCTCGCACAGATACGCAGTATTTT. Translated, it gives CASRDTSARTDTQYF.

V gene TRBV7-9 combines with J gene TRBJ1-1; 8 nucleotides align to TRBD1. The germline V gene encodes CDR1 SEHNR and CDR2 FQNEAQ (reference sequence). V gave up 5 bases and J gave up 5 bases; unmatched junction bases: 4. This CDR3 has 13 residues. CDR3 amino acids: CASSITGGTEAFF. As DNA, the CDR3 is TGTGCCAGCAGCATCACAGGGGGAACTGAAGCTTTCTTT.

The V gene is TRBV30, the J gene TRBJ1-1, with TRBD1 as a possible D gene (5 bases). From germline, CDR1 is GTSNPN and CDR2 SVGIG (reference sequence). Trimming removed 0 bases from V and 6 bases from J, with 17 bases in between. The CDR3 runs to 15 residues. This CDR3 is CAWSVQGGDNAEAFF. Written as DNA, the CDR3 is TGTGCCTGGAGTGTACAAGGAGGGGATAATGCTGAAGCTTTCTTT.

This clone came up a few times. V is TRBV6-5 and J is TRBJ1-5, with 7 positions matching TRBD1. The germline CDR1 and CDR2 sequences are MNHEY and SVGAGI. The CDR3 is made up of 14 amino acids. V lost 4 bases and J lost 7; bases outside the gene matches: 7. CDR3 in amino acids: CASSFLRGYQPQHF. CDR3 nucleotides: TGTGCCAGCAGTTTCCTCAGGGGGTACCAGCCCCAGCATTTT.

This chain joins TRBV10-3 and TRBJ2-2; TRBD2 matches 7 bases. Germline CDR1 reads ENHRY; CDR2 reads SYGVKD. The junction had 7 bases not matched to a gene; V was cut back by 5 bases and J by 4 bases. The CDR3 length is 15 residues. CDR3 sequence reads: CAISTSGVLTGELFF. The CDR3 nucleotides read TGTGCCATCAGTACCAGCGGGGTTCTCACCGGGGAGCTGTTTTTT.

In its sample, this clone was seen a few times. CDR3 DNA sequence: TGTGCTAGTGGTCCGGAGGGGATTCGCACAGATACGCAGTATTTT. Translated, it gives CASGPEGIRTDTQYF. The rearrangement joins TRBV12-5 to TRBJ2-3, with a tentative D call TRBD2 (6 bases). Trimming removed 5 bases at V and 1 base at J, with 13 bases between. Germline values: CDR1 LGHNT, CDR2 FRNRAP. The CDR3 is 15 residues long. Full variable domain (missing parts from reference TRBV12-5 and TRBJ2-3): DARVTQTPRHKVTEMGQEVTMRCQPILGHNTVFWYRQTMMQGLELLAYFRNRAPLDDSGMPKDRFSAEMPDATLATLKIQPSEPRDSAVYFCASGPEGIRTDTQYFGPGTRLTVL.

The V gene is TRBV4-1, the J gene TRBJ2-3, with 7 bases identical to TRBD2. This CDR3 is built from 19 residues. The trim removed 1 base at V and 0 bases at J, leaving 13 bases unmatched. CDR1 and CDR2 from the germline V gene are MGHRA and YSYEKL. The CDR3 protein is CASSQGFLAESTSTDTQYF. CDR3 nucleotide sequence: TGCGCCAGCAGCCAAGGGTTTCTAGCGGAATCCACTAGCACAGATACGCAGTATTTT.